This T cell receptor beta chain was documented in a study of T cell repertoires in cytomegalovirus infection. General study results and limits: People with CMV and the relevant HLA were identified by cumulative public TCR beta family frequency.

With 7 bases removed from V and 6 bases from J, the gap between germline ends came to 15 bases. This CDR3 is built from 13 residues. In its sample, this clonotype was seen a few times. The antigen is undetermined. TCRdb recomputed calls from the reads with MiXCR, one row per CDR3 protein. Of about 530,000 distinct CDR3 sequences listed, about a quarter are singletons. The chain carries TRBV12-3 or TRBV12-4 and TRBJ1-1; a weak D match, TRBD1 (6 bases). The sequencing sample was made of PBMCs. This TCR derives from a human donor in good health (CMV status not recorded). Some clones in this sample may be carry-over from other donors' samples. CDR3 residues: CASTTQGGSEAFF. CDR3 in DNA: TGTGCCAGCACCACTCAAGGGGGTTCTGAAGCTTTCTTT.